This TCR beta chain originates from a study of T cells in localized non-small cell lung cancer. Germline CDR1 reads MNHNS; CDR2 reads SASEGT. The CDR3 is 15 amino acids. V gave up 5 bases and J gave up 8 bases; unmatched junction bases: 11. The repertoire was sequenced with immunoSEQ multiplex PCR; TCRdb's copy has only in-frame clones and lacks some. The repertoire holds more than 45,000 clones, with about 88% as singletons. This TCR was recovered from a man aged 40 to 75 with stage II lung adenocarcinoma. The source was PBMCs, collected before any cancer treatment. The chain links TRBV6-1 to TRBJ1-1, with TRBD1 matching over 10 bases. The CDR3 DNA sequence: TGTGCCAGCAGTCACAGTCCCGGGACAGGGGTCGAAGCTTTCTTT. Encoded protein: CASSHSPGTGVEAFF.